What follows is one T cell receptor beta chain and its context. This clone was recorded once. What antigen it recognizes has not been identified. No qualities accompany the bases; no much larger clone lies one base away. The data stem from a study of blood T cell repertoires in COVID-19 (dated by TCRdb to about 2020). A note on the overall study: Samples from collaborators originated in the United States, Italy and Spain and spanned both the acute and convalescent phases of COVID-19. The prospective study material was composed of cDNA or gDNA derived from T cells, B-cell-depleted T cells, or PBMCs. Deeply sampled blood TCRbeta repertoires from subjects exposed to, actively infected with, or recovered from COVID-19 were included in the dataset. The repertoires were released in a freely available public database meant as a resource for research on the immune response to SARS-CoV-2. Samples were obtained from the ongoing ImmuneRACE study (first 160 participants) and from 1,200 or so subjects provided by 6 global collaborators. Sample metadata almost always included a de-identified subject ID, COVID-19 status, age in years and sex. Where HLA class I and class II types were available, the types were taken from metadata supplied by the sample provider, not from assay-based typing.

The full study reports these points: Clinical and demographic metadata were provided uncurated, with the amount varying by source and participant.

CDR1 is given as SGHNT and CDR2 as YENEEA, both from the germline V gene. V and J lose 5 bases and 2 bases, and a span of 6 bases separates them. The CDR3 goes from the cysteine to the phenylalanine over 12 residues. Solely the CDR3 DNA is kept, with 36 bases framed from the first base. TCRbeta CDR3 regions were amplified from genomic DNA by means of the immunoSEQ Assay, a bias-controlled multiplex PCR. From the authors' description of their analysis: The number of nucleated cells in each sample was estimated by amplification of reference gene primers within the assay. Sequence reads were collapsed and filtered to measure the absolute abundance of every unique TCRbeta CDR3 rearrangement. Productive Simpson clonality was computed per sample as the square root of Simpson's diversity index over productive rearrangements. TCRdb re-hosts the immuneACCESS table, in-frame sequences only. Its copies lack some clones; in the studies checked, an unresolved V gene accounts for under half of them, and the cause for the rest is not known. Clone size and the V and J calls come from that table; the DNA yielded D and trimming. This sample gives over 250,000 clones in total; around 89% of them show up just once. The leading ten clones occupy around 13% of the sample.

The collaborating institutions used their own protocols to collect whole blood in K2EDTA tubes. For TCRbeta analysis, collaborators shipped samples as frozen whole blood, isolated PBMCs, or DNA extracted from either of those sample types. Recombination linked TRBV11-3 to TRBJ1-1, with an unclear D gene assignment. Sequencing was carried out using peripheral blood. This receptor was taken from a woman in her sixties or seventies with acute or convalescent COVID-19. CDR3 reads: CASSRGNTEAFF. The nucleotides read TGTGCCAGCAGCCGAGGTAACACTGAAGCTTTCTTT.